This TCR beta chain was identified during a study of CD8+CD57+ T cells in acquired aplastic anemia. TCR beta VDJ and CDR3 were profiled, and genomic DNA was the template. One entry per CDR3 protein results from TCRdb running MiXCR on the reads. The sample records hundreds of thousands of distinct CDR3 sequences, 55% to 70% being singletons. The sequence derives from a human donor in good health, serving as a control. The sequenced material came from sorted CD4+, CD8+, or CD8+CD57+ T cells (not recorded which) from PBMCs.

The CDR3, as DNA: TGCAGCGTTGTGTTCGCCGAGCAAGAGACCCAGTACTTC. Its translation: CSVVFAEQETQYF. The chain carries TRBV20-1 and TRBJ2-5; D is unresolved. This CDR3 comprises 13 residues. Germline V gene data show CDR1 as DFQATT and CDR2 as SNEGSKA (reference sequence).